This TCR beta chain was identified during a study of cytomegalovirus exposure and HLA in healthy donors. The germline V gene encodes CDR1 ENHRY and CDR2 SYGVKD. This CDR3 comprises 17 residues. V was trimmed by 0 bases and J by 5 bases, leaving 19 bases between them. Findings and limits, study-wide: Most of the CMV-associated TCR beta chains (in a later analysis) appeared to be HLA-restricted.

The primer mix had 60 Vbeta and 13 Jbeta primers. Repertoires were generated with immunoSEQ multiplex PCR, while TCRdb's copy carries only in-frame clones and drops some. In the table there are about 99,000 clones, around 79% of which are singletons. As for this clone: The antigen is unknown.

This TCR derives from a man aged 60 to 69 in good health and CMV-seropositive. The chain joins TRBV10-3 to TRBJ2-5, with D possibly matching TRBD2 (7 bases). Sequencing input: PBMCs. The CDR3 sequence: CAISESAGGHSQETQYF. CDR3 nucleotide sequence: TGTGCCATCAGTGAGTCAGCCGGGGGGCACTCCCAGGAGACCCAGTACTTC.